Only one count was recorded for the clone carrying this T cell receptor beta chain. Its cognate antigen is unknown. The V segment lost 5 bases and the J segment 1 base; nucleotides outside the gene matches: 2. Germline assignment: CDR1 SGHAT and CDR2 FQNNGV. This CDR3 comprises 14 residues. This entry is derived from a study of cytomegalovirus exposure and HLA in healthy donors. Study information: An earlier analysis found 100 million or so unique TCR beta sequences from about 190 million T cells. Whole-study findings and limits: Productive rates of about 90% or about 30% were seen for most TCR beta V segments in an earlier analysis.

Primers included in the PCR were 60 Vbeta and 13 Jbeta primers. The assay was immunoSEQ multiplex PCR, and TCRdb's table has in-frame clones only and misses some. The repertoire holds about 130,000 clones, with roughly 84% as singletons. The sample was PBMCs. The V call is TRBV11-2, the J call TRBJ2-3, with 8 nucleotides matching TRBD1. The source of this sequence is a woman in her late teens or twenties in good health and CMV-seropositive. As DNA, the CDR3 is TGTGCCAGCAGCATACAGGGGGGCACAGATACGCAGTATTTT. It is translated as CASSIQGGTDTQYF. Variable domain in full (rest from reference TRBV11-2 and TRBJ2-3): EAGVAQSPRYKIIEKRQSVAFWCNPISGHATLYWYQQILGQGPKLLIQFQNNGVVDDSQLPKDRFSAERLKGVDSTLKIQPAKLEDSAVYLCASSIQGGTDTQYFGPGTRLTVL.